This T cell receptor beta chain was observed in a study of blood T cell repertoires in COVID-19. In the study overall: Sites across the United States, Italy and Spain contributed samples from acute and convalescent COVID-19. The cDNA or gDNA used as material had been derived from T cells, B-cell-depleted T cells, or PBMCs.

Assay used: immunoSEQ multiplex PCR; TCRdb lists only in-frame clones, some missing. The sample has under 300,000 clones, 80% to 90% seen once. Germline CDR1 reads SNHLY; CDR2 reads FYNNEI. This CDR3 is 12 amino acids long. The junction had 5 bases not matched to a gene; V was cut back by 6 bases and J by 7 bases. The chain is built from TRBV2 and TRBJ1-1, with TRBD1 matching over 7 bases. This sequence was found in a woman between 35 and 50 years old who had recovered from COVID-19. Sequenced material: peripheral blood. CDR3 DNA: TGTGCCAGCAGGATGACAGGGTTTGAAGCTTTCTTT. Amino acids: CASRMTGFEAFF.